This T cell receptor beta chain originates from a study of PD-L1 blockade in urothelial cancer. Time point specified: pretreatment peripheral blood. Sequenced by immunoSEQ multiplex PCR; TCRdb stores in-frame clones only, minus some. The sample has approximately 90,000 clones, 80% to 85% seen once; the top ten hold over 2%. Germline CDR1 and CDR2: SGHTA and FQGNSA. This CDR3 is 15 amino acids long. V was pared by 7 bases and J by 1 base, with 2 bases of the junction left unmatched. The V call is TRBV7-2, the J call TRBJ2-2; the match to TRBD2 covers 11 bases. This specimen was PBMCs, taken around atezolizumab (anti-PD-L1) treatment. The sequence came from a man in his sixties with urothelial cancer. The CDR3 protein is CASKGTSGNTGELFF. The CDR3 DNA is TGTGCCAGCAAAGGGACTAGCGGGAACACCGGGGAGCTGTTTTTT. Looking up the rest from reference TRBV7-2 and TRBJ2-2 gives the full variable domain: GAGVSQSPSNKVTEKGKDVELRCDPISGHTALYWYRQSLGQGLEFLIYFQGNSAPDKSGLPSDRFSAERTGGSVSTLTIQRTQQEDSAVYLCASKGTSGNTGELFFGEGSRLTVL.